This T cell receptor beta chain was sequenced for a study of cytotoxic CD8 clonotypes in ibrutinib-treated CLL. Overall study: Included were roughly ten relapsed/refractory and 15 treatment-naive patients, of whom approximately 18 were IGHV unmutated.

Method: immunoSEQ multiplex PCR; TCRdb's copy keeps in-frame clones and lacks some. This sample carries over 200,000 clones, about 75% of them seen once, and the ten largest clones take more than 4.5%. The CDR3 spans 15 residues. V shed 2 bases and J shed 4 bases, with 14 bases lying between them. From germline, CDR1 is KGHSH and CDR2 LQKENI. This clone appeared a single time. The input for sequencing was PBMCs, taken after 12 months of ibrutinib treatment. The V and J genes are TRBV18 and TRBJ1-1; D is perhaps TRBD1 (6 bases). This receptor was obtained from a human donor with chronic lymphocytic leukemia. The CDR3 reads CASSPDRGASTEAFF. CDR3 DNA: TGTGCCAGCTCACCAGACCGGGGGGCGAGCACTGAAGCTTTCTTT.